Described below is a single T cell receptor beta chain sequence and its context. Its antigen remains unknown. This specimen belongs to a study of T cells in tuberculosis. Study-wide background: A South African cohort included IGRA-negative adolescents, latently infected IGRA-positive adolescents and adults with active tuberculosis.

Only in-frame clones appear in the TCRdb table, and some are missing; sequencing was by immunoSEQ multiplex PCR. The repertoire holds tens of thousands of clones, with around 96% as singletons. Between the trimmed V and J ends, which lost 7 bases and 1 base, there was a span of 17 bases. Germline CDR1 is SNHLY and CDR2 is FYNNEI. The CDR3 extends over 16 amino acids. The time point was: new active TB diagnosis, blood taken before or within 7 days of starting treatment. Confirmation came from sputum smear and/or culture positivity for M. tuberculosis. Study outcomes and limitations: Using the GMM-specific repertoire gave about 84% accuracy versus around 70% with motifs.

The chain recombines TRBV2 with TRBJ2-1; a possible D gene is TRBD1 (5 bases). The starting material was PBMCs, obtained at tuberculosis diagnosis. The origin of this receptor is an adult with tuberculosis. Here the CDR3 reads CASKAGKLVSYNEQFF. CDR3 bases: TGTGCCAGCAAAGCAGGGAAACTGGTGTCCTACAATGAGCAGTTCTTC.